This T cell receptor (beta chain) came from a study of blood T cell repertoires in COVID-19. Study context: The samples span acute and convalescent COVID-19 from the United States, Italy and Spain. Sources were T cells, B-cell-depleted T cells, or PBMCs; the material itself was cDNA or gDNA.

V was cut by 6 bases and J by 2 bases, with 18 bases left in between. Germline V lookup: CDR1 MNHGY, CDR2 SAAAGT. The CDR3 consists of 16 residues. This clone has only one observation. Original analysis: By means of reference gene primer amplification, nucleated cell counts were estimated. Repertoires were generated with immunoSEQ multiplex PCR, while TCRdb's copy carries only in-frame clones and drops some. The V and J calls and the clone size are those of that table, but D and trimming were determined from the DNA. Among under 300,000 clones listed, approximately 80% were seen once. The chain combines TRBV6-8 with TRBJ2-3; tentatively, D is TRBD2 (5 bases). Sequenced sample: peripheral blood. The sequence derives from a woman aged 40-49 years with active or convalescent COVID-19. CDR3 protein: CASSKRQEDVTDTQYF. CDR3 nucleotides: TGTGCCAGCAGCAAGAGGCAGGAGGATGTCACAGATACGCAGTATTTT.